Listed here are 14 T cell receptor beta chains from one sample, sequenced in a study of blood T cells in healthy people across ages. A second PCR of 7 to 11 cycles used a sample-barcoded 5' primer and a J-beta primer mix. TCRdb redid the calling of the 5' RACE reads with MiXCR, one entry per CDR3 protein. The sample lists around 1,800,000 distinct CDR3 sequences; about two fifths were seen once. Sequencing input: blood. The receptors stem from a human donor in good health.

The chain joins TRBV6-2 or TRBV6-3 to TRBJ1-6; D is undetermined. Trimming took 5 bases from V and 7 from J, leaving 12 bases between them. The germline CDR1 and CDR2 sequences are MNHEY and SVGEGT. CDR3 length: 14 amino acids. Written as DNA, the CDR3 is TGTGCCAGCAGTGCCCCGGGGTGGAATTCACCCCTCCACTTT. Amino acid sequence: CASSAPGWNSPLHF.

V is TRBV2 and J is TRBJ1-2, with D hard to call. The CDR3 is made up of 15 amino acids. The germline V gene encodes CDR1 SNHLY and CDR2 FYNNEI. V lost 1 base to trimming and J lost 4 bases, with 13 bases between them. The CDR3 loop reads CASSEGKAGPYGYTF. Written as DNA, the CDR3 is TGTGCCAGCAGTGAAGGAAAGGCGGGCCCCTATGGCTACACCTTC.

This clonotype was seen a single time. The rearrangement links TRBV12-3 or TRBV12-4 to TRBJ1-2; tentatively, D is TRBD1 (5 bases). The CDR3 sequence is 14 residues long. V was clipped by 4 bases and J by 4 bases, with 13 bases between them. The CDR3 sequence is CASSSGGLSYGYTF. The CDR3 nucleotides are TGTGCCAGCAGTTCGGGGGGTCTAAGCTATGGCTACACCTTC.

In this sample, this clonotype turned up once. The chain recombines TRBV7-2 with TRBJ2-7; D not resolved. Trimming shortened V by 1 base and J by 6 bases, and 13 bases separated the two germline ends. Germline CDR1 and CDR2: SGHTA and FQGNSA. The CDR3 is 14 amino acids. As DNA, the CDR3 is TGTGCCAGCAGCTTAGGGCCCCTTCGGTCCGAGCAGTACTTC. Protein product: CASSLGPLRSEQYF.

Comment on this clonotype: A much larger clone is a single base away; this may be a read error. The rearrangement links TRBV18 to TRBJ1-2, with D perhaps TRBD1 (5 bases). This CDR3 region has 12 residues. Germline CDR1 reads KGHSH; CDR2 reads LQKENI. Trimming took off 4 bases at V and 7 bases at J, with 10 bases between the two ends. In DNA, the CDR3 is TGTGCCAGCTCACAGACAGATTGTGGCTACACCTTC. Its protein is CASSQTDCGYTF.

The chain carries TRBV5-1 and TRBJ2-1, with 8 bases that match TRBD1. This CDR3 is 13 amino acids long. V lost 9 bases, J lost 10 bases, and 12 bases stayed unmatched. Germline CDR1 SGHRS, CDR2 YFSETQ. The CDR3 DNA follows: TGCGCCACCTCTTGGACAGGGAGCTACGAGCAGTTCTTC. Its translation is CATSWTGSYEQFF. Based on the CDR3 plus reference TRBV5-1 and TRBJ2-1, the full variable domain is KAGVTQTPRYLIKTRGQQVTLSCSPISGHRSVSWYQQTPGQGLQFLFEYFSETQRNKGNFPGRFSGRQFSNSRSEMNVSTLELGDSALYLCATSWTGSYEQFFGPGTRLTVL.

This clonotype was observed a handful of times. The CDR3: CASSVTPQGVEETQYF. CDR3 nucleotide sequence: TGTGCCAGCAGCGTTACCCCACAGGGGGTTGAAGAGACCCAGTACTTC. The chain couples TRBV9 to TRBJ2-5, with 8 positions matching TRBD1. Per germline, CDR1 SGDLS and CDR2 YYNGEE. CDR3 length equals 16 residues. The V segment lost 2 bases and the J segment 3 bases; nucleotides outside the gene matches: 9.

With respect to this clonotype: At one end, the junction sequence differs from germline, possibly due to a read error. The genes are TRBV20-1 and TRBJ2-6, with a possible D match to TRBD1 (6 bases). This CDR3 is 18 amino acids long. Germline lookup yields CDR1 DFQATT and CDR2 SNEGSKA (reference sequence). The CDR3 loop is CSARDRQGMRSGANVLTF. The CDR3 DNA is TGCAGTGCTAGAGACCGGCAGGGGATGAGGTCTGGGGCCAACGTTCTGACTTTC.

V is TRBV27 and J is TRBJ2-5; D uncertain. Germline V gene sequence: CDR1 MNHEY, CDR2 SMNVEV (reference sequence). The CDR3 runs 13 residues. Between the trimmed V and J ends, which lost 5 bases and 4 bases, there was a span of 11 bases. The CDR3 DNA follows: TGTGCCAGCAGTCCGAGGTCGTTAGAGACCCAGTACTTC. Residues: CASSPRSLETQYF.

This chain joins TRBV20-1 and TRBJ1-6; D is possibly TRBD1 (5 bases). The CDR3 has 13 amino acids. Trimming removed 3 bases at V and 9 bases at J, with 12 bases between. CDR1 and CDR2 (germline): DFQATT, SNEGSKA (reference sequence). The CDR3 reads CSARGSGVSPLHF. Written as DNA, the CDR3 is TGCAGTGCTAGGGGATCGGGGGTTTCACCCCTCCACTTT.

This clonotype was counted at least ten times. The chain carries TRBV12-3 or TRBV12-4 and TRBJ2-1, with TRBD1 as a possible D gene (5 bases). With 4 bases removed from V and 2 bases from J, the gap between germline ends came to 12 bases. CDR3 length equals 15 residues. CDR3: CASSWGRATYNEQFF. CDR3 nucleotide sequence: TGTGCCAGCAGTTGGGGCAGGGCGACCTACAATGAGCAGTTCTTC.

Regarding this clonotype: At one boundary the junction diverges from the germline segment, which might be a read error. The chain couples TRBV6-6 to TRBJ2-1, with 13 nucleotides matching TRBD2. CDR3 length equals 17 residues. Germline V lookup: CDR1 MNHNY, CDR2 SVGAGI (reference sequence). CDR3 nucleotides: TGTGGCAGCAGTTACTCGAGACTAGCGGGGGGTTATAATGAGCAGTTCTTC. Its protein product is CGSSYSRLAGGYNEQFF.

The V call is TRBV12-3 or TRBV12-4, the J call TRBJ2-4; tentative D call: TRBD1 (6 bases). The V end lost 3 bases, the J end lost 14 bases, and 11 bases lay between the germline ends. The CDR3 spans 11 residues. The CDR3 DNA follows: TGTGCCAGCAGTTTGGGGGCAGCTGAGTACTTC. It yields the protein CASSLGAAEYF.

This clonotype was counted only a few times. The chain has TRBV5-1 and TRBJ2-2; 9 bases align to TRBD2. The CDR3 length is 17 residues. Germline-derived CDR1 and CDR2 are SGHRS and YFSETQ. The J segment lost 1 base and the V segment lost 9 bases, leaving 13 bases of the junction unmatched. CDR3 residues: CATNRLAGPRNTGELFF. The CDR3 coding sequence is TGCGCCACTAATCGGCTAGCGGGACCGCGGAACACCGGGGAGCTGTTTTTT.